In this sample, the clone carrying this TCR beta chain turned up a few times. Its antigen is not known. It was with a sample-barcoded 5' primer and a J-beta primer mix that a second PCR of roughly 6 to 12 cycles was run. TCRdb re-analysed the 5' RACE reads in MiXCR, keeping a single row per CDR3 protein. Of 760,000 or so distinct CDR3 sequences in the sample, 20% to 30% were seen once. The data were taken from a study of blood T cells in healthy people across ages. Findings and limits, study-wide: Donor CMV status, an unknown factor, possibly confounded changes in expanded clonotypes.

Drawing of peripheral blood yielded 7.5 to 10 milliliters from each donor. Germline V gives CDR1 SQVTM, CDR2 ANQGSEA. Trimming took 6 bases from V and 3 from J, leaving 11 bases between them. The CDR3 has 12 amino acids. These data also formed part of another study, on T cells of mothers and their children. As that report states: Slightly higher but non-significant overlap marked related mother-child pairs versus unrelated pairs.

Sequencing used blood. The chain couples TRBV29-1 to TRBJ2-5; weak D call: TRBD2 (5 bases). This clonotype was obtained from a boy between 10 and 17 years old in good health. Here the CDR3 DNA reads TGCAGCGTCGGACTGGGAGAAGAGACCCAGTACTTC. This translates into CSVGLGEETQYF.